This T cell receptor beta chain was observed in a study of T cell clonotyping in hematopoietic cell transplantation. Here immunoSEQ multiplex PCR was the method, and the copy in TCRdb shows in-frame clones only, minus some. This table has some 4,300 clones, roughly 96% appearing once. With respect to this clone: Its specificity is unknown. Additional DNA sequences in this sample encode the identical CDR3.

V dropped 0 bases and J dropped 4; count of bases not matched to a gene: 3. Germline CDR1 reads MNHEY; CDR2 reads SVGAGI. This CDR3 is 15 amino acids long. Study-wide results and caveats: Graft donor and pretransplant recipient Inverse Simpson Index values predicted broader posttransplant TCR diversity. After transplant, recipient diversity fell while pathologically expanded clonotypes grew through day 180. At the given depth, recipient repertoires were over 95% de novo clonotypes. Without cell sorting, CD4 versus CD8 contributions remain unresolved.

The rearrangement uses TRBV6-5 and TRBJ1-3; 7 positions match TRBD1. The sequences come from PBMCs, collected 100 days after allogeneic stem cell transplant. The sequence was collected from a male patient aged 35 to 55 who had an allogeneic stem cell transplant from a related donor, so the T cells may come from the graft donor. Some clones in this sample may be carry-over from other donors' samples. The CDR3 sequence is CASSYSTGTGNTIYF. CDR3 DNA sequence: TGTGCCAGCAGTTACTCGACAGGGACCGGAAACACCATATATTTT.